A single sample gave rise to the 22 T cell receptor beta chains below, sequenced in a study of cytomegalovirus exposure and HLA in healthy donors. The PCR used 60 Vbeta and 13 Jbeta primers. This table comes from immunoSEQ multiplex PCR, and its TCRdb copy is limited to in-frame clones, with some not included. Among fewer than 150,000 clones listed, 76% were seen once. The sample comprised PBMCs. These receptors all come from a man aged 35-49 years in good health and CMV-seronegative.

The chain couples TRBV28 to TRBJ2-1; D gene ambiguous. V lost 7 bases and J 0 bases, leaving 10 bases between the germline ends. Germline V gives CDR1 MDHEN, CDR2 SYDVKM. CDR3 length: 14 residues. The chain's CDR3 is CASIESSSYNEQFF. The CDR3 DNA is TGTGCCAGCATTGAGTCAAGCTCCTACAATGAGCAGTTCTTC.

With regard to this clone: The junction shows a germline mismatch at one end, possibly a read error. The gene calls are TRBV7-9 and TRBJ2-7; tentative D call: TRBD1 (6 bases). The CDR3 consists of 12 residues. Germline values: CDR1 SEHNR, CDR2 FQNEAQ (reference sequence). CDR3 protein: CSSRQESYEQYF. For the CDR3, the DNA is TGTTCCAGCAGACAGGAGTCCTACGAGCAGTACTTC. Together with reference TRBV7-9 and TRBJ2-7, the CDR3 gives the full variable domain: DTGVSQNPRHKITKRGQNVTFRCDPISEHNRLYWYRQTLGQGPEFLTYFQNEAQLEKSRLLSDRFSAERPKGSFSTLEIQRTEQGDSAMYLCSSRQESYEQYFGPGTRLTVT.

The chain employs TRBV5-6 and TRBJ2-1; weak D call: TRBD2 (5 bases). The CDR3 sequence is 14 residues long. The V end was cut by 7 bases, the J end by 4 bases, with 15 bases between. Germline loops: CDR1 SGHDT, CDR2 YYEEEE. The CDR3 sequence is CASGDGILYNEQFF. CDR3 DNA: TGTGCCAGCGGAGACGGGATTCTATACAATGAGCAGTTCTTC.

This chain connects TRBV7-8 to TRBJ1-6; the D is unclear. Trimming took off 1 base at V and 5 bases at J, with 21 bases between the two ends. CDR3 length: 19 amino acids. Germline V gives CDR1 SGHVS, CDR2 FQNEAQ. DNA for the CDR3: TGTGCCAGCAGCTTAGTCATAGGTCTGGGGATGAGGGATAATTCACCCCTCCACTTT. Protein product: CASSLVIGLGMRDNSPLHF. Full variable domain (remainder filled in from reference TRBV7-8 and TRBJ1-6): GAGVSQSPRYKVAKRGQDVALRCDPISGHVSLFWYQQALGQGPEFLTYFQNEAQLDKSGLPSDRFFAERPEGSVSTLKIQRTQQEDSAVYLCASSLVIGLGMRDNSPLHFGNGTRLTVT.

The chain links TRBV30 to TRBJ1-2, with 7 nucleotides matching TRBD1. This CDR3 comprises 12 residues. J lost 6 bases, V lost 6 bases, and 7 bases had no gene match. Per germline, CDR1 GTSNPN and CDR2 SVGIG (reference sequence). CDR3 sequence (DNA): TGTGCCTGCGCGGGAGGGGGCGATGGCTACACCTTC. Amino acids: CACAGGGDGYTF.

This chain joins TRBV16 and TRBJ2-7, with D unclear. Germline assignment: CDR1 KGHSY and CDR2 FQNENV. The germline V and J ends were trimmed by 0 bases and 4 bases, with 13 bases remaining between them. The CDR3 covers 15 residues. The CDR3, as DNA: TGTGCCAGCAGCCAATCCGCGACACCCTCTTACGAGCAGTACTTC. It translates to CASSQSATPSYEQYF.

This CDR3 is CASSPIAGGPYNEQFF. CDR3 bases: TGTGCCAGCAGTCCCATAGCGGGGGGACCCTACAATGAGCAGTTCTTC. J is TRBJ2-1 and V is TRBV28; 10 bases match TRBD2. The V and J ends lost 5 bases and 2 bases, in that order; junction bases with no gene match: 6. Germline V CDR1 and CDR2: MDHEN, SYDVKM. The CDR3 consists of 16 residues.

The chain joins TRBV9 to TRBJ2-6; 11 positions match TRBD2. This CDR3 region has 17 residues. V lost 4 bases and J lost 0; bases outside the gene matches: 3. From germline, CDR1 is SGDLS and CDR2 YYNGEE. CDR3 sequence (DNA): TGTGCCAGCAGCTCCGGGACTAGCGGCTCTGGGGCCAACGTCCTGACTTTC. This sequence encodes CASSSGTSGSGANVLTF.

There are a few counts of this clone. This sequence joins TRBV4-1 and TRBJ2-3; 10 nucleotides match TRBD1. CDR3 length equals 17 residues. V shed 2 bases and J 3 bases; nucleotides not matched to a gene: 8. The germline gives CDR1 MGHRA, CDR2 YSYEKL. The CDR3 reads CASSQIGRDRGTDTQYF. The CDR3, as DNA: TGCGCCAGCAGCCAAATTGGTCGGGACAGGGGAACAGATACGCAGTATTTT.

This clone occurred a few times. The rearrangement uses TRBV7-9 and TRBJ2-1; TRBD1 matches 8 bases. Germline assignment: CDR1 SEHNR and CDR2 FQNEAQ (reference sequence). The V gene end was trimmed by 6 bases and the J gene end by 4 bases; junction bases not matched to a gene: 14. This CDR3 region has 17 residues. The CDR3 protein is CASSTAGTGLSYNEQFF. In DNA form, the CDR3 reads TGTGCCAGCAGTACCGCCGGGACAGGTCTGTCGTACAATGAGCAGTTCTTC.

This clone was detected once. V gene TRBV27 combines with J gene TRBJ2-3; tentatively, D is TRBD2 (5 bases). Trimming took 3 bases from V and 3 from J, leaving 13 bases between them. CDR1 and CDR2 from the germline V gene are MNHEY and SMNVEV (reference sequence). CDR3 size: 15 residues. Here the CDR3 reads CASSFGITGTDTQYF. DNA for the CDR3: TGTGCCAGCAGTTTCGGCATTACGGGGACAGATACGCAGTATTTT.

This sequence joins TRBV7-9 and TRBJ2-7; TRBD1 matches 10 bases. The CDR3 is 15 residues long. Germline V gives CDR1 SEHNR, CDR2 FQNEAQ (reference sequence). Germline trimming cut 7 bases from V and 5 bases from J; bases unmatched to any gene: 11. The CDR3 is CASNPLTTGGHEQYF. CDR3 nucleotides: TGTGCCAGCAACCCCCTTACGACAGGGGGCCACGAGCAGTACTTC.

This rearrangement joins TRBV4-3 to TRBJ2-1; maybe TRBD2 (6 bases). The germline CDR1 and CDR2 sequences are LGHNA and YSLEER. Trimming pared 0 bases from V and 7 bases from J, leaving 13 bases between. This CDR3 has 15 amino acids. The CDR3 sequence is CASSQDSGVWNEQFF. CDR3 sequence (DNA): TGCGCCAGCAGCCAAGATTCGGGGGTTTGGAATGAGCAGTTCTTC.

V and J are TRBV29-1 and TRBJ1-2; 11 nucleotides agree with TRBD1. The CDR3 length is 12 residues. The V gene end was trimmed by 5 bases and the J gene end by 8 bases; junction bases not matched to a gene: 4. Germline-derived CDR1 and CDR2 are SQVTM and ANQGSEA. The CDR3 DNA reads as TGCAGCGTTCCCGGGACAGGGGGAGGCTACACCTTC. It codes for CSVPGTGGGYTF.

V and J are TRBV6-1 and TRBJ1-3; perhaps TRBD1 as D (6 bases). This CDR3 is 15 amino acids long. The germline CDR1 and CDR2 sequences are MNHNS and SASEGT. The V gene lost 6 bases and the J gene lost 0 bases, with 12 bases spanning the gap. The CDR3 region has the DNA TGTGCCAGCAGCGGGGGGGCTGACTCTGGAAACACCATATATTTT. Its translation: CASSGGADSGNTIYF.

V gene TRBV9 combines with J gene TRBJ1-2; 9 nucleotides align to TRBD1. Per the germline V gene, CDR1 is SGDLS and CDR2 is YYNGEE. V shed 4 bases, J shed 0 bases, and the junction held 19 bases outside the gene matches. The CDR3 loop spans 20 amino acids. This chain's CDR3 is CASSIGRTGADRQANYGYTF. The CDR3 nucleotides read TGTGCCAGCAGCATCGGGAGGACAGGGGCCGACCGGCAAGCTAACTATGGCTACACCTTC. Full variable domain (rest looked up from reference TRBV9 and TRBJ1-2): DSGVTQTPKHLITATGQRVTLRCSPRSGDLSVYWYQQSLDQGLQFLIQYYNGEERAKGNILERFSAQQFPDLHSELNLSSLELGDSALYFCASSIGRTGADRQANYGYTFGSGTRLTVV.

V gene TRBV14 combines with J gene TRBJ1-4; 9 nucleotides line up with TRBD1. The trim removed 1 base at V and 8 bases at J, leaving 8 bases unmatched. The CDR3 is made up of 16 amino acids. Germline V gene data show CDR1 as SGHDN and CDR2 as FVKESK. In DNA, the CDR3 is TGTGCCAGCAGCCAAGGGGTCGGGACAGGGAGCGAAAAACTGTTTTTT. This gives the protein CASSQGVGTGSEKLFF.

The V call is TRBV6-6, the J call TRBJ2-7; D gene uncertain. V shed 6 bases and J shed 0 bases, with 9 bases lying between them. From germline, CDR1 is MNHNY and CDR2 SVGAGI (reference sequence). The CDR3 sequence is 13 residues long. The CDR3 DNA reads as TGTGCCAGCAGCTTGGGCAGCTCCTACGAGCAGTACTTC. Amino acid sequence: CASSLGSSYEQYF.

The rearrangement links TRBV6-5 to TRBJ2-4, with TRBD1 matching over 9 bases. The CDR3 extends over 16 amino acids. Losses at the gene ends were 2 bases for V and 8 bases for J; bases not matched to a gene: 10. The germline V gene has CDR1 MNHEY and CDR2 SVGAGI. CDR3 coding DNA: TGTGCCAGCAGTTACAGATCCGGGACAGGGACATACATTCAGTACTTC. Encoded protein: CASSYRSGTGTYIQYF.

V and J are TRBV30 and TRBJ2-7; TRBD1 is a possible D gene (5 bases). The CDR3 runs to 13 residues. Germline-derived CDR1 and CDR2 are GTSNPN and SVGIG (reference sequence). Trimming pared 4 bases from V and 1 base from J, leaving 11 bases between. The chain's CDR3 is CAWNGHASYEQYF. The CDR3 DNA sequence: TGTGCCTGGAATGGACACGCATCCTACGAGCAGTACTTC.

V usage is TRBV6-6 and J usage is TRBJ2-1, with D perhaps TRBD1 (6 bases). The CDR3 has 12 amino acids. V lost 6 bases and J 10 bases, leaving 13 bases between the germline ends. Germline CDR1 MNHNY, CDR2 SVGAGI (reference sequence). CDR3 nucleotide sequence: TGTGCCAGCAGATCAGGTAGGGGGGAGCAGTTCTTC. This encodes CASRSGRGEQFF.

This chain uses TRBV19 with TRBJ2-4; a weak D match, TRBD2 (5 bases). Germline V gene sequence: CDR1 LNHDA, CDR2 SQIVND (reference sequence). Trimming removed 7 bases at V and 0 bases at J, with 16 bases between. The CDR3 covers 16 residues. CDR3 sequence: CASMASRPEAKNIQYF. The DNA for the CDR3 is TGTGCCAGTATGGCTAGCCGACCAGAAGCCAAAAACATTCAGTACTTC.